This T cell receptor beta chain derives from a study of CD8 T cells in Susac syndrome. Random-hexamer reverse transcription was applied to roughly 0.5 to 1 ug RNA. From the immunoSEQ multiplex PCR reads, TCRdb called clonotypes with MiXCR, one entry per CDR3 protein. The sample carries roughly 130,000 distinct CDR3 sequences, 90% to 95% recorded once. Sequencing targeted TCR beta in blood CD8+ and CD4+ T cells. Healthy donors, matched for age and sex, constituted the control group. V was shortened by 4 bases and J by 4 bases, with 8 bases between the two germline ends. The CDR3 covers 13 residues. Germline CDR1 and CDR2: KGHDR and SFDVKD.

The genes are TRBV24-1 and TRBJ2-3; D is undetermined. This sequence originates from a human donor in good health. The sample comprised CD4+ T cells from PBMCs. This chain's CDR3 is CATSEDLPDTQYF. The CDR3 DNA reads TGTGCCACCAGTGAGGACCTGCCAGATACGCAGTATTTT.